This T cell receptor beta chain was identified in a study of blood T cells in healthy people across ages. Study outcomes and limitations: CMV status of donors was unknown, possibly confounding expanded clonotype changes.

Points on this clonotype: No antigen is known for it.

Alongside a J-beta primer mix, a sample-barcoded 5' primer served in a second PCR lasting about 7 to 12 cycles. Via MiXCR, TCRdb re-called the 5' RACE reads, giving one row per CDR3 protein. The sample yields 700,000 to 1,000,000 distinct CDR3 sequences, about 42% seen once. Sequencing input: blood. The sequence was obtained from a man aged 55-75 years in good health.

CDR3 coding DNA: TGCAGTGCTAGAGACCCCTTAGCGGGCTTGACGTACAATGAGCAGTTCTTC. This sequence encodes CSARDPLAGLTYNEQFF. The V call is TRBV20-1, the J call TRBJ2-1; TRBD2 matches at 7 bases. Per the germline V gene, CDR1 is DFQATT and CDR2 is SNEGSKA (reference sequence). J lost 4 bases, V lost 0 bases, and 12 bases had no gene match. This CDR3 comprises 17 residues.